The TCR beta chain under discussion was sequenced for a study of shared clonotypes between healthy human individuals. As defined, naive CD8 cells were CD45RO-negative and positively selected for CCR7, with terminally differentiated effector memory CD45RA+ cells excluded. Clones were sequenced by immunoSEQ multiplex PCR, and TCRdb holds only the in-frame ones, with some missing. The sample shows hundreds of thousands of clones, 90% to 97% of them seen only once. Trimming took off 7 bases at V and 1 base at J, with 11 bases between the two ends. The CDR3 is 14 amino acids. In germline, CDR1 is MNHEY, CDR2 SMNVEV (reference sequence). This clone showed up just once.

This receptor was identified in a woman younger than 45 in good health. The sequenced material came from naive CD8+ T cells sorted from blood. The chain recombines TRBV27 with TRBJ2-1, with a weak D call TRBD1 (6 bases). The CDR3: CASTVRGSYNEQFF. The CDR3 DNA reads TGTGCCAGCACCGTCAGGGGTTCCTACAATGAGCAGTTCTTC.